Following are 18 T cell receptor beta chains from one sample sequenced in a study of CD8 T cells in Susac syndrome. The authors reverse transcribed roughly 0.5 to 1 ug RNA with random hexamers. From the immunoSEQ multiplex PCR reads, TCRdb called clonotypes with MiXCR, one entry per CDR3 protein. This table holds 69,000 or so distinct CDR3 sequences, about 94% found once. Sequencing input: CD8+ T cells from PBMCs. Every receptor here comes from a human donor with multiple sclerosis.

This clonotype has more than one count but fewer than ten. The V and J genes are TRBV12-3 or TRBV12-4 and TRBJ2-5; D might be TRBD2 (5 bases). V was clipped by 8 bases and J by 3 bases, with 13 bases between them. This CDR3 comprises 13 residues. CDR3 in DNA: TGTGCCAGCTGCGGGCCAGAAGAAGAGACCCAGTACTTC. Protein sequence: CASCGPEEETQYF.

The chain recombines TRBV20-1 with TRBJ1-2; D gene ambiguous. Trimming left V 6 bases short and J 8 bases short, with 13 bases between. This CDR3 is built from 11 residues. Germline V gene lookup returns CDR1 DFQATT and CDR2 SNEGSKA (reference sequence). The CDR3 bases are TGCAGTGCGGGAGGGAGCTCGGGCTACACCTTC. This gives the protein CSAGGSSGYTF.

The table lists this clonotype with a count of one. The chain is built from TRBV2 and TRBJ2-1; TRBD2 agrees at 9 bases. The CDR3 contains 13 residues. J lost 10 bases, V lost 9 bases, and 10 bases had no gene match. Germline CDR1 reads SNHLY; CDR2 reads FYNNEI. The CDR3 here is CASNLPGLAEQFF. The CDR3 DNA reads TGTGCCAGTAATCTTCCGGGACTAGCAGAGCAGTTCTTC.

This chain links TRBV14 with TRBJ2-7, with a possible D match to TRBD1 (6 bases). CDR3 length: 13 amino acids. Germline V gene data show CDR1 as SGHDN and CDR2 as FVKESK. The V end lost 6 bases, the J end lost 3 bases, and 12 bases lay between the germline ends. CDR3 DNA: TGTGCCAGCAGAAGGGGGAATCTCTACGAGCAGTACTTC. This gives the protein CASRRGNLYEQYF.

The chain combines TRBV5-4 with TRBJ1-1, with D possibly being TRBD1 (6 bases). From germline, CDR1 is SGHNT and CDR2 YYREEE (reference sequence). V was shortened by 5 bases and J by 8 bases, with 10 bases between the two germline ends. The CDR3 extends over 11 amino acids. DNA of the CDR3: TGTGCCAGCAGGACCGGACAGGAAGCTTTCTTT. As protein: CASRTGQEAFF.

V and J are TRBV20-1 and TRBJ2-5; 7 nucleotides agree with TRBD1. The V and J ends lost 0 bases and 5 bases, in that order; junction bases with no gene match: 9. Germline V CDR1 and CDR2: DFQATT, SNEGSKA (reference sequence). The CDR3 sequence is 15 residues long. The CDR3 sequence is CSARDSEGAAETQYF. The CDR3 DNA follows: TGCAGTGCTAGAGATAGCGAGGGGGCTGCCGAGACCCAGTACTTC.

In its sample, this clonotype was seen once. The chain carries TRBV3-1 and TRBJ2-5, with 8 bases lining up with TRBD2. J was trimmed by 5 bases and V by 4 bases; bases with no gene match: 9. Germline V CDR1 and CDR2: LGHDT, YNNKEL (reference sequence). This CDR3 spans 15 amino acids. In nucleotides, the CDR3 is TGTGCCAGCAGCCGATCGGGACTAGTTTCGGAGACCCAGTACTTC. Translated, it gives CASSRSGLVSETQYF.

The CDR3 DNA reads TGTGCCAGCAGCTCCCGGACTAGCAGGGAGACCCAGTACTTC. Its protein product is CASSSRTSRETQYF. The rearrangement links TRBV3-1 to TRBJ2-5, with 8 bases lining up with TRBD2. Trimming cost V 5 bases and J 5 bases; bases outside gene matches: 7. Per germline, CDR1 LGHDT and CDR2 YNNKEL (reference sequence). The CDR3 has 14 residues.

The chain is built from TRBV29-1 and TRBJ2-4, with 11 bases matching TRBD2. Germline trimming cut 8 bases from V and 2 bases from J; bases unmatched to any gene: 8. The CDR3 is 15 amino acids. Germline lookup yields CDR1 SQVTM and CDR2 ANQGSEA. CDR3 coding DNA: TGCAGCCAAGGGCTAGCGGGAGGAACCAAAAACATTCAGTACTTC. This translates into CSQGLAGGTKNIQYF.

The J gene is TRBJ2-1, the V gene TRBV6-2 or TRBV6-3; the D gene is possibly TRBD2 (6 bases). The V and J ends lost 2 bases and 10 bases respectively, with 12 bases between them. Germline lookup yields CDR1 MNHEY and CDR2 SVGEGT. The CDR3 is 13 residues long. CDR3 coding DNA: TGTGCCAGCAGTTACCTGGGGGGTCACGAGCAGTTCTTC. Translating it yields CASSYLGGHEQFF.

The CDR3 DNA reads as TGTGCCAGCAGCGTAGGAAACATTCAGTACTTC. It specifies CASSVGNIQYF. The genes are TRBV9 and TRBJ2-4; no clear D gene. The CDR3 has 11 residues. Per germline, CDR1 SGDLS and CDR2 YYNGEE. Trimming shortened V by 0 bases and J by 6 bases, and 1 base separated the two germline ends.

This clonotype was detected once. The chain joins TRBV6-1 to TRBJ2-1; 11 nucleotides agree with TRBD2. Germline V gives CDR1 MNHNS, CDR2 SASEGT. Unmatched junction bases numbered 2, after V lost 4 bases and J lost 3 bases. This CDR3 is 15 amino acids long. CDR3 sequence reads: CASSAGLADYNEQFF. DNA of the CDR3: TGTGCCAGCAGTGCGGGACTAGCGGACTACAATGAGCAGTTCTTC.

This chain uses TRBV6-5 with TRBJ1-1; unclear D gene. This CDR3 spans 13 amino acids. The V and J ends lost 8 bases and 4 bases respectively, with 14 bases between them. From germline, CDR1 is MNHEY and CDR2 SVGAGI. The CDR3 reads CASSGGWGTEAFF. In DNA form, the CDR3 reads TGTGCCAGCTCCGGAGGGTGGGGCACTGAAGCTTTCTTT.

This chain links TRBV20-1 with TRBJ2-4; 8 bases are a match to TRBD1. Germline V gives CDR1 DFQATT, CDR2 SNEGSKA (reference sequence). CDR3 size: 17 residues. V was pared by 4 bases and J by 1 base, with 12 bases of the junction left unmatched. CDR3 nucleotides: TGCAGTGCTATCGAGGCAGGGGGCATTGGCGCCAAAAACATTCAGTACTTC. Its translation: CSAIEAGGIGAKNIQYF.

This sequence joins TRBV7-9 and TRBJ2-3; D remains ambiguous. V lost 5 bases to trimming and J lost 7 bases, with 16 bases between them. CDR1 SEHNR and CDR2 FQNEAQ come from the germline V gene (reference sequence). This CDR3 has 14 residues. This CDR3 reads CASSGPAPPNTQYF. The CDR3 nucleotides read TGTGCCAGCAGCGGACCGGCGCCTCCCAATACGCAGTATTTT.

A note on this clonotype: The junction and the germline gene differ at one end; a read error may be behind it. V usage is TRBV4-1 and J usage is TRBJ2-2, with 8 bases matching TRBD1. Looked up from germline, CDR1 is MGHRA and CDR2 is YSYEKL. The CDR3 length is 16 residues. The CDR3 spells CASSPPDRADTGEPFF. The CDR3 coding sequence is TGCGCCAGCAGCCCCCCGGACAGGGCGGACACCGGGGAGCCGTTTTTT.

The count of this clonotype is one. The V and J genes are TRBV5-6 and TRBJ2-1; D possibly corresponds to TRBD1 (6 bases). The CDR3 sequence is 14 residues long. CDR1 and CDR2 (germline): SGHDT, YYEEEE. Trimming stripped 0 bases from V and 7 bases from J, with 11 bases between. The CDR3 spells CASSLGGLGNEQFF. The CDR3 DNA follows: TGTGCCAGCAGCTTGGGGGGGCTAGGAAATGAGCAGTTCTTC.

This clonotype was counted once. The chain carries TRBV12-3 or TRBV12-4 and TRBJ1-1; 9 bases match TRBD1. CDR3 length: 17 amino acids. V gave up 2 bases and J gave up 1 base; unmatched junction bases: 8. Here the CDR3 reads CASSLFRWGQGNTEAFF. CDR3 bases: TGTGCCAGCAGTTTATTTCGGTGGGGACAGGGGAACACTGAAGCTTTCTTT.